The T cell receptor beta chain under discussion was sequenced for a study of blood T cells in healthy people across ages. General study findings and limits: It was not known whether donors were CMV positive (a possible confounder of expanded clonotype changes). Both naive CD4+ cell counts and diversity were greater in long-lived donors than in aged donors. Observed TCR beta diversity per million T cells went down as age went up. This fall followed a roughly linear course with age.

This clonotype was counted a single time. The antigen remains undetermined. CDR1 MNHNY and CDR2 SVGAGI come from the germline V gene (reference sequence). The J segment lost 5 bases and the V segment lost 6 bases, leaving 4 bases of the junction unmatched. This CDR3 spans 14 amino acids. Per sample, at least 5.5 micrograms of total RNA were extracted. A second PCR, run for about 7 to 11 cycles, used a sample-barcoded 5' primer plus a J-beta primer mix. TCRdb independently ran MiXCR on the 5' RACE reads; one entry per CDR3 protein. The table shows over 1,200,000 distinct CDR3 sequences, with around 55% occurring only once.

This clonotype originated in a man younger than 35 in good health. Material: blood. V usage is TRBV6-6 and J usage is TRBJ1-4; 9 nucleotides line up with TRBD1. The CDR3 region has the DNA TGTGCCAGCAGGCGGACAGGGGAGAATGAAAAACTGTTTTTT. It yields the protein CASRRTGENEKLFF.